These 25 T cell receptor beta chains originate from one sample sequenced in a study of blood T cell repertoires in COVID-19. TCRdb's copy holds only in-frame clones and misses some; the assay was immunoSEQ multiplex PCR. The sample records about 200,000 clones, more than 80% being singletons. Sequenced input: peripheral blood. The source of these receptors is a woman of 80 years or more with acute or convalescent COVID-19.

The V gene is TRBV5-6, the J gene TRBJ2-7; 9 bases match TRBD1. The CDR3 loop spans 14 amino acids. With V trimmed by 1 base and J by 4 bases, 3 bases remained unmatched. Germline values: CDR1 SGHDT, CDR2 YYEEEE. The chain's CDR3 is CASSLTQGAYEQYF. In nucleotides, the CDR3 is TGTGCCAGCAGCTTGACACAGGGGGCATACGAGCAGTACTTC. Variable domain in full (rest from reference TRBV5-6 and TRBJ2-7): DAGVTQSPTHLIKTRGQQVTLRCSPKSGHDTVSWYQQALGQGPQFIFQYYEEEERQRGNFPDRFSGHQFPNYSSELNVNALLLGDSALYLCASSLTQGAYEQYFGPGTRLTVT.

The V call is TRBV19, the J call TRBJ1-4, with 7 bases lining up with TRBD1. V dropped 5 bases and J dropped 3; count of bases not matched to a gene: 6. CDR1 LNHDA and CDR2 SQIVND come from the germline V gene (reference sequence). The CDR3 extends over 15 amino acids. CDR3 bases: TGTGCCAGTAGTTCCGACAGGGCGGCTAATGAAAAACTGTTTTTT. It is translated as CASSSDRAANEKLFF.

The rearrangement uses TRBV6-6 and TRBJ2-3, with 8 bases aligning to TRBD1. J was trimmed by 3 bases and V by 6 bases; bases with no gene match: 11. Germline V gives CDR1 MNHNY, CDR2 SVGAGI (reference sequence). The CDR3 has 16 residues. The CDR3 protein is CASSDADRGGTDTQYF. CDR3 coding DNA: TGTGCCAGCAGCGACGCCGACAGGGGTGGGACAGATACGCAGTATTTT.

The chain is built from TRBV18 and TRBJ2-7; D is uncertain. CDR1 is KGHSH, CDR2 LQKENI, per germline. This CDR3 contains 12 residues. The ends were cut back, 3 bases at V and 2 bases at J, with 5 bases in the middle. DNA for the CDR3: TGTGCCAGCTCACCGGCGGCCTACGAGCAGTACTTC. It codes for CASSPAAYEQYF.

The rearrangement joins TRBV7-2 to TRBJ1-1, with TRBD1 identical over 7 bases. The CDR3 is 13 residues long. V was clipped by 4 bases and J by 9 bases; unmatched bases: 8. Germline CDR1 reads SGHTA; CDR2 reads FQGNSA. CDR3 in DNA: TGTGCCAGCAGCTGGGGAGACAGGGCGCAAGCTTTCTTT. Its translation is CASSWGDRAQAFF.

This clone came up once. This chain joins TRBV11-3 and TRBJ2-5; a possible D gene is TRBD1 (5 bases). The V and J ends lost 8 bases and 0 bases respectively, with 13 bases between them. Germline V gene sequence: CDR1 SGHNT, CDR2 YENEEA. This CDR3 is 14 amino acids long. For the CDR3, the DNA is TGTGCCAGCGATCTAGACAGTAACCAAGAGACCCAGTACTTC. Residues: CASDLDSNQETQYF.

The chain is built from TRBV6-5 and TRBJ1-5; 7 bases align to TRBD1. The V gene's germline CDR1 is MNHEY and CDR2 SVGAGI. J lost 7 bases, V lost 7 bases, and 7 bases had no gene match. There are 13 residues in the CDR3. The DNA for the CDR3 is TGTGCCAGCAATTCCGACAGGGAACAGCCCCAGCATTTT. Its protein product is CASNSDREQPQHF.

The chain carries TRBV6-2 or TRBV6-3 and TRBJ2-7; 13 positions agree with TRBD2. V was clipped by 4 bases and J by 6 bases; unmatched bases: 3. The germline V gene has CDR1 MNHEY and CDR2 SVGEGT. This CDR3 region has 14 residues. The CDR3 region is CASSFGTSGVEQYF. DNA of the CDR3: TGTGCCAGCAGTTTTGGGACTAGCGGGGTCGAGCAGTACTTC.

The chain carries TRBV3-1 (or the pseudogene TRBV3-2) and TRBJ1-6; D may be TRBD1 (6 bases). There are 14 residues in the CDR3. Per germline, CDR1 LGHDT and CDR2 YNNKEL (reference sequence). V gave up 4 bases and J gave up 10 bases, with 14 bases separating them. The CDR3 DNA reads as TGTGCCAGCAGCCTAACCCCCAGGGGATCACCCCTCCACTTT. This sequence encodes CASSLTPRGSPLHF.

Remarks on this clone: Other DNA sequences in this specimen translate into the identical CDR3. The rearrangement uses TRBV2 and TRBJ2-5; 8 bases map to TRBD1. The germline V gene encodes CDR1 SNHLY and CDR2 FYNNEI. V lost 4 bases, J lost 5 bases, and 0 bases stayed unmatched. CDR3 length equals 12 residues. The CDR3 nucleotides are TGTGCCAGCAGTGGACAGGGGGAGACCCAGTACTTC. It codes for CASSGQGETQYF.

This rearrangement joins TRBV14 to TRBJ1-4; 9 positions agree with TRBD1. Trimming removed 4 bases from V and 8 bases from J; junction bases left unmatched: 8. The germline V gene encodes CDR1 SGHDN and CDR2 FVKESK. CDR3 length: 15 residues. The CDR3 sequence is CASSPTDRGTEKLFF. CDR3 sequence (DNA): TGTGCCAGCAGCCCAACGGACAGGGGAACGGAAAAACTGTTTTTT.

Comments on this clone: At the DNA level, this CDR3 is encoded by other sequences in the same sample as well. The CDR3 region is CASSQDPPGSSYGYTF. The CDR3 DNA is TGCGCCAGCAGCCAAGATCCCCCCGGGAGCTCCTATGGCTACACCTTC. The chain employs TRBV4-1 and TRBJ1-2; D ambiguous. CDR3 length equals 16 residues. V was pared by 0 bases and J by 4 bases, with 15 bases between. Per the germline V gene, CDR1 is MGHRA and CDR2 is YSYEKL.

The J gene is TRBJ1-5, the V gene TRBV4-3; maybe TRBD1 (6 bases). The CDR3 is 15 amino acids. From germline, CDR1 is LGHNA and CDR2 YSLEER. Trimming removed 0 bases from V and 6 bases from J, with 12 bases in between. DNA for the CDR3: TGCGCCAGCAGCCAAGAAAGGGGGGGTGCTCAGCCCCAGCATTTT. Translation gives CASSQERGGAQPQHF.

V and J are TRBV23-1 and TRBJ2-1; unclear D gene. TRBV23-1 is flagged as an ORF with uncertain function. The V gene lost 0 bases and the J gene lost 15 bases, with 18 bases spanning the gap. This CDR3 is 14 amino acids long. The CDR3 DNA follows: TGCGCCAGCAGTCAATCGAGGCACGCTCTCCGGCGGTTCTTC. Its protein is CASSQSRHALRRFF.

The gene calls are TRBV14 and TRBJ1-2, with 7 bases that match TRBD1. CDR3 length equals 14 residues. Germline-derived CDR1 and CDR2 are SGHDN and FVKESK. After removal of 4 bases from V and 7 bases from J, the junction contained 9 bases not matched to a gene. This chain's CDR3 is CASSPTTGTVGYTF. In DNA form, the CDR3 reads TGTGCCAGCAGCCCTACGACAGGGACGGTTGGCTACACCTTC.

This chain links TRBV18 with TRBJ1-3, with D tentatively TRBD1 (6 bases). Germline CDR1 KGHSH, CDR2 LQKENI. The CDR3 has 17 residues. V was shortened by 2 bases and J by 0 bases, with 14 bases between the two germline ends. CDR3 protein: CASSPSPKTGSGNTIYF. CDR3 DNA: TGTGCCAGCTCACCATCACCTAAGACAGGCTCTGGAAACACCATATATTTT.

CDR3 nucleotides: TGTGCCATCAGTGACCTACAGGTGGGGCAGTACTTC. As protein: CAISDLQVGQYF. The chain carries TRBV10-3 and TRBJ2-7, with a tentative D call TRBD1 (5 bases). Trimming cost V 3 bases and J 9 bases, with 12 bases left between them. In germline, CDR1 is ENHRY, CDR2 SYGVKD. The length of the CDR3 is 12 residues.

CDR3 loop: CASSAIQGNEQFF. CDR3 in DNA: TGTGCCAGCTCCGCTATCCAGGGGAATGAGCAGTTCTTC. V and J are TRBV18 and TRBJ2-1, with a weak D call TRBD1 (6 bases). The CDR3 consists of 13 residues. Looked up from germline, CDR1 is KGHSH and CDR2 is LQKENI. V was clipped by 6 bases and J by 7 bases, with 13 bases between them.

The J gene is TRBJ2-7, the V gene TRBV20-1; TRBD2 matches 10 bases. The CDR3 length is 14 residues. Per the germline V gene, CDR1 is DFQATT and CDR2 is SNEGSKA (reference sequence). Losses at the gene ends were 3 bases for V and 3 bases for J; bases not matched to a gene: 5. The CDR3 region has the DNA TGCAGTGCTAGTTGGGTAGCGGGGGGCTACGAGCAGTACTTC. Translation gives CSASWVAGGYEQYF.

The CDR3 reads CSVPNEGGENGNTIYF. The CDR3 coding sequence is TGCAGCGTTCCTAACGAAGGCGGGGAGAATGGAAACACCATATATTTT. This chain links TRBV29-1 with TRBJ1-3; D not certain. The length of the CDR3 is 16 residues. CDR1 and CDR2 (germline): SQVTM, ANQGSEA. Trimming took off 5 bases at V and 3 bases at J, with 20 bases between the two ends.

V and J are TRBV9 and TRBJ1-5; 7 nucleotides line up with TRBD1. Germline V gene sequence: CDR1 SGDLS, CDR2 YYNGEE. The CDR3 totals 15 residues. The J segment lost 7 bases and the V segment lost 0 bases, leaving 7 bases of the junction unmatched. The CDR3: CASSVDDRVQQPQHF. As DNA, the CDR3 is TGTGCCAGCAGCGTAGACGACAGGGTTCAGCAGCCCCAGCATTTT. Using reference TRBV9 and TRBJ1-5 for the parts outside the CDR3, the full variable domain is DSGVTQTPKHLITATGQRVTLRCSPRSGDLSVYWYQQSLDQGLQFLIQYYNGEERAKGNILERFSAQQFPDLHSELNLSSLELGDSALYFCASSVDDRVQQPQHFGDGTRLSIL.

The chain recombines TRBV3-1 (or the pseudogene TRBV3-2) with TRBJ1-6; D remains ambiguous. In germline, CDR1 is LGHDT, CDR2 YNNKEL (reference sequence). CDR3 length: 14 residues. The V and J ends lost 4 bases and 5 bases respectively, with 9 bases between them. CDR3 sequence reads: CASSLRENNSPLHF. DNA of the CDR3: TGTGCCAGCAGCCTCCGGGAGAATAATTCACCCCTCCACTTT.

The chain joins TRBV5-1 to TRBJ2-7; 13 nucleotides agree with TRBD2. CDR3 length: 16 residues. J lost 5 bases, V lost 4 bases, and 9 bases had no gene match. Germline V gene data show CDR1 as SGHRS and CDR2 as YFSETQ. The CDR3 DNA is TGCGCCAGCAGCCTATCGACAGGGACTAGCGGGAACGAGCAGTACTTC. The encoded protein is CASSLSTGTSGNEQYF. The full variable domain, in which reference TRBV5-1 and TRBJ2-7 provide the parts outside the CDR3, is KAGVTQTPRYLIKTRGQQVTLSCSPISGHRSVSWYQQTPGQGLQFLFEYFSETQRNKGNFPGRFSGRQFSNSRSEMNVSTLELGDSALYLCASSLSTGTSGNEQYFGPGTRLTVT.

The V and J genes are TRBV6-2 or TRBV6-3 and TRBJ1-2, with 9 bases fitting TRBD1. V dropped 5 bases and J dropped 8; count of bases not matched to a gene: 21. The CDR3 covers 18 residues. The germline V gene has CDR1 MNHEY and CDR2 SVGEGT. The CDR3 spells CASSRLPGQGSKARGYTF. The CDR3 DNA sequence: TGTGCCAGCAGTCGTCTTCCGGGACAGGGATCGAAGGCCCGGGGCTACACCTTC.

The J gene is TRBJ2-7, the V gene TRBV6-6, with 8 bases that match TRBD2. CDR1 and CDR2 from the germline V gene are MNHNY and SVGAGI (reference sequence). CDR3 length: 16 amino acids. Trimming at V came to 2 bases and at J to 3 bases, leaving 9 bases not matched to a gene. CDR3 in amino acids: CASSYPPETSVYEQYF. The CDR3 bases are TGTGCCAGCAGTTACCCCCCAGAGACTAGCGTCTACGAGCAGTACTTC.